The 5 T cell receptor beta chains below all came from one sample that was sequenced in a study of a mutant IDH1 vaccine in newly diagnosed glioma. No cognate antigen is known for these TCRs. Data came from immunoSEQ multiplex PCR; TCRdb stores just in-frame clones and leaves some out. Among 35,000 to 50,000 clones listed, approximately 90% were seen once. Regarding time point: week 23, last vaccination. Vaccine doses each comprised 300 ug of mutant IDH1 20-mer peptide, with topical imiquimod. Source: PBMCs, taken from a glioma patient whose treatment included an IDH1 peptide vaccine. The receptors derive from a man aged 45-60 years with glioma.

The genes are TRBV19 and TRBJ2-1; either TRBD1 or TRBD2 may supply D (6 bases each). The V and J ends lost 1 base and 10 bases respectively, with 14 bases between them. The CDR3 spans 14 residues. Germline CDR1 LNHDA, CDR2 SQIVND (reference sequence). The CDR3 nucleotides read TGTGCCAGTAGTATAGTAGTCGGGGGCCGGGAGCAGTTCTTC. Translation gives CASSIVVGGREQFF. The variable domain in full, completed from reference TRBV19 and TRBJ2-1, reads DGGITQSPKYLFRKEGQNVTLSCEQNLNHDAMYWYRQDPGQGLRLIYYSQIVNDFQKGDIAEGYSVSREKKESFPLTVTSAQKNPTAFYLCASSIVVGGREQFFGPGTRLTVL.

CDR3 protein: CASSKGTSGRGFLETQYF. CDR3 DNA: TGTGCCAGCAGTAAGGGCACTAGCGGGAGAGGGTTCCTAGAGACCCAGTACTTC. The chain employs TRBV2 and TRBJ2-5; 11 nucleotides agree with TRBD2. V dropped 5 bases and J dropped 4; count of bases not matched to a gene: 15. The germline CDR1 and CDR2 sequences are SNHLY and FYNNEI. The CDR3 has 18 amino acids.

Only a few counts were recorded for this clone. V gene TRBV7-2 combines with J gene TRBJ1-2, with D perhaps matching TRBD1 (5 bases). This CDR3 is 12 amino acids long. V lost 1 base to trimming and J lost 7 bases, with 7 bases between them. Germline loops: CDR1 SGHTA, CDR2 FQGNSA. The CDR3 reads CASSLGRGGYTF. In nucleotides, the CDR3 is TGTGCCAGCAGCTTAGGGAGGGGTGGCTACACCTTC.

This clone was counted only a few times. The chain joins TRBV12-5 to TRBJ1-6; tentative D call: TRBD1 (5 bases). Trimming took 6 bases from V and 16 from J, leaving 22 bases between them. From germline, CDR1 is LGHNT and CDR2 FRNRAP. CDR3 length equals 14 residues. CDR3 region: CASGYGQGIGELHF. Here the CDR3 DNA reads TGTGCTAGTGGGTACGGTCAGGGAATAGGAGAACTCCACTTT.

This CDR3 is CASSPDSQSSGANVLTF. CDR3 bases: TGTGCCAGCAGCCCGGACAGCCAAAGCTCTGGGGCCAACGTCCTGACTTTC. The chain combines TRBV7-2 with TRBJ2-6; TRBD1 might be the D (6 bases). The CDR3 consists of 17 residues. Trimming shortened V by 5 bases and J by 0 bases, and 14 bases separated the two germline ends. Germline V gene sequence: CDR1 SGHTA, CDR2 FQGNSA. Full variable domain (rest looked up from reference TRBV7-2 and TRBJ2-6): GAGVSQSPSNKVTEKGKDVELRCDPISGHTALYWYRQSLGQGLEFLIYFQGNSAPDKSGLPSDRFSAERTGGSVSTLTIQRTQQEDSAVYLCASSPDSQSSGANVLTFGAGSRLTVL.